This TCR beta chain originates from a study of T cell responses to AZD1222 COVID-19 vaccine. Germline V CDR1 and CDR2: MNHEY, SMNVEV (reference sequence). The CDR3 runs 15 residues. V lost 5 bases and J lost 2, with 13 bases in between. Clones were sequenced by immunoSEQ multiplex PCR, and TCRdb holds only the in-frame ones, with some missing. Of about 160,000 clones listed, roughly 90% are singletons. The chain combines TRBV27 with TRBJ1-3; D not resolved. This receptor was obtained from an adult who received the AZD1222 COVID-19 vaccine. The specimen was peripheral blood, collected 28 days after the second AZD1222 dose. CDR3 amino acids: CASSPSFAAGNTIYF. CDR3 coding DNA: TGTGCCAGCAGTCCATCTTTCGCGGCTGGAAACACCATATATTTT.